What follows are 24 T cell receptor beta chains derived from one specimen sequenced in a study of T and B cells in COVID-19 patients. Each TRB amplification used roughly 240-550 ng of genomic DNA from blood. TRB rearrangements were amplified by multiplex PCR with BIOMED2 TRB-A/B primers. TCRdb recomputed calls from the multiplex PCR reads with MiXCR, one row per CDR3 protein. The sample consists of about 27,000 distinct CDR3 sequences, 30% to 35% of them appearing once. Material: blood. The receptors stem from a human donor who had recovered from COVID-19.

The table lists this clonotype with many counts. The gene calls are TRBV6-5 and TRBJ2-4; D might be TRBD1 (5 bases). The CDR3 is 13 amino acids. Germline V gene lookup returns CDR1 MNHEY and CDR2 SVGAGI. Trimming pared 5 bases from V and 9 bases from J, leaving 14 bases between. The CDR3 coding sequence is TGTGCCAGCAGTCTCGGACACTCAGGCATTCAGTACTTC. This codes for CASSLGHSGIQYF.

Only a few counts were recorded for this clonotype. The rearrangement links TRBV6-5 to TRBJ2-1, with a possible D match to TRBD1 (6 bases). This CDR3 region has 15 residues. CDR1 and CDR2 from the germline V gene are MNHEY and SVGAGI. Trimming stripped 4 bases from V and 7 bases from J, with 17 bases between. The CDR3: CASSSPLKGVNEQFF. The DNA for the CDR3 is TGTGCCAGCAGTTCCCCCCTTAAGGGGGTTAATGAGCAGTTCTTC.

This chain uses TRBV15 with TRBJ2-7; weak D call: TRBD2 (6 bases). This CDR3 contains 16 residues. Germline V CDR1 and CDR2: LNHNV, YYDKDF (reference sequence). V dropped 3 bases and J dropped 5 bases, with 20 bases sitting between them. CDR3 sequence (DNA): TGTGCCACCAGCAGGGGAGGAGGAGGTCAGTGGGACGAGCAGTACTTC. Its protein product is CATSRGGGGQWDEQYF.

The genes are TRBV18 and TRBJ1-2; TRBD1 matches at 7 bases. V lost 4 bases to trimming and J lost 3 bases; unmatched junction nucleotides: 2. From germline, CDR1 is KGHSH and CDR2 LQKENI. This CDR3 region has 13 residues. The DNA of the CDR3 is TGTGCCAGCTCACGCGACAGGGACTATGGCTACACCTTC. This translates into CASSRDRDYGYTF.

This clonotype counts as medium-sized (0.01 to 0.1%). The chain is built from TRBV5-6 and TRBJ2-1, with D possibly matching TRBD2 (5 bases). V was clipped by 8 bases and J by 8 bases, with 11 bases between them. Germline CDR1 and CDR2: SGHDT and YYEEEE. The CDR3 length is 11 residues. CDR3 in DNA: TGTGCCAGTTACACGAGGGATGAGCAGTTCTTC. Residues: CASYTRDEQFF.

In this sample, this clonotype turned up many times. This chain links TRBV6-5 with TRBJ1-1; 8 bases align to TRBD1. Trimming took 4 bases from V and 5 from J; bases not matched to a gene: 6. Germline loops: CDR1 MNHEY, CDR2 SVGAGI. The CDR3 has 14 residues. The CDR3 DNA reads as TGTGCCAGCAGTTTAGACAGGGGTGGGACTGAAGCTTTCTTT. Translating it yields CASSLDRGGTEAFF.

There are a few counts of this clonotype. This chain joins TRBV13 and TRBJ1-2; the match to TRBD1 covers 7 bases. The CDR3 extends over 16 amino acids. Trimming at V came to 6 bases and at J to 5 bases, leaving 15 bases not matched to a gene. Germline assignment: CDR1 PRHDT and CDR2 FYEKMQ (reference sequence). CDR3 sequence (DNA): TGTGCCAGCAGGGAACACCGGGACAGTATTCGGTATGGCTACACCTTC. Its translation is CASREHRDSIRYGYTF. The complete variable domain, with remaining parts taken from reference TRBV13 and TRBJ1-2, reads AAGVIQSPRHLIKEKRETATLKCYPIPRHDTVYWYQQGPGQDPQFLISFYEKMQSDKGSIPDRFSAQQFSDYHSELNMSSLELGDSALYFCASREHRDSIRYGYTFGSGTRLTVV.

This clonotype was seen ten or more times. The chain combines TRBV5-6 with TRBJ2-3; tentatively, D is TRBD1 or TRBD2 (5 bases each). Trimming took 0 bases from V and 4 from J, leaving 9 bases between them. Germline values: CDR1 SGHDT, CDR2 YYEEEE. This CDR3 comprises 14 residues. This CDR3 reads CASSLGGVPDTQYF. The DNA of the CDR3 is TGTGCCAGCAGCTTGGGAGGGGTACCAGATACGCAGTATTTT.

V is TRBV7-3 and J is TRBJ2-1, with 8 nucleotides matching TRBD2. The trim removed 2 bases at V and 6 bases at J, leaving 9 bases unmatched. Germline values: CDR1 SGHTA, CDR2 FQGTGA. The CDR3 runs to 16 residues. The CDR3 bases are TGTGCCAGCAGCTTACTTGGGCGGGGGGTCCCCAATGAGCAGTTCTTC. Translated, it gives CASSLLGRGVPNEQFF.

The chain links TRBV5-4 to TRBJ1-1; D is ambiguous. Trimming removed 2 bases at V and 4 bases at J, with 12 bases between. There are 14 residues in the CDR3. Germline CDR1 is SGHNT and CDR2 is YYREEE (reference sequence). CDR3 loop: CASSFSGGSTEAFF. The DNA for the CDR3 is TGTGCCAGCAGCTTTTCGGGTGGAAGCACTGAAGCTTTCTTT.

A few counts support this clonotype. The chain uses TRBV5-4 and TRBJ2-7; TRBD2 agrees at 10 bases. The CDR3 totals 16 residues. Germline CDR1 SGHNT, CDR2 YYREEE (reference sequence). The trim removed 2 bases at V and 3 bases at J, leaving 8 bases unmatched. CDR3 coding DNA: TGTGCCAGCAGCTTTAGAGTAGCGGGGGGCAACTACGAGCAGTACTTC. Translated: CASSFRVAGGNYEQYF. The full variable domain, completed using reference TRBV5-4 and TRBJ2-7, is ETGVTQSPTHLIKTRGQQVTLRCSSQSGHNTVSWYQQALGQGPQFIFQYYREEENGRGNFPPRFSGLQFPNYSSELNVNALELDDSALYLCASSFRVAGGNYEQYFGPGTRLTVT.

A few counts support this clonotype. The gene calls are TRBV15 and TRBJ1-2; 7 positions match TRBD1. The germline CDR1 and CDR2 sequences are LNHNV and YYDKDF (reference sequence). With 3 bases clipped from V and 7 bases from J, the junction kept 14 bases outside the gene matches. This CDR3 region has 16 residues. CDR3 residues: CATSRAGNRGGSGYTF. CDR3 nucleotide sequence: TGTGCCACCAGCAGGGCGGGGAACAGGGGAGGCAGTGGCTACACCTTC.

The V gene is TRBV15, the J gene TRBJ2-5, with D perhaps matching TRBD1 (6 bases). The V gene lost 3 bases and the J gene lost 2 bases, with 13 bases spanning the gap. The CDR3 spans 15 residues. Germline CDR1 and CDR2: LNHNV and YYDKDF (reference sequence). The DNA of the CDR3 is TGTGCCACCAGCAGGGGGGCAGAATCTCAAGAGACCCAGTACTTC. It encodes CATSRGAESQETQYF.

The rearrangement joins TRBV5-6 to TRBJ2-7; 7 bases line up with TRBD1. Germline CDR1 and CDR2: SGHDT and YYEEEE. V dropped 2 bases and J dropped 4; count of bases not matched to a gene: 6. The CDR3 length is 14 residues. This CDR3 is CASSLGDSEYEQYF. The CDR3 DNA sequence: TGTGCCAGCAGCTTAGGGGACAGTGAATACGAGCAGTACTTC.

The chain links TRBV4-3 to TRBJ2-3; 9 positions match TRBD2. The length of the CDR3 is 16 residues. Per the germline V gene, CDR1 is LGHNA and CDR2 is YSLEER. J lost 5 bases, V lost 0 bases, and 6 bases had no gene match. The CDR3 sequence is CASSQDERGVGDTQYF. CDR3 nucleotides: TGCGCCAGCAGCCAAGATGAGCGGGGGGTTGGAGATACGCAGTATTTT.

The table lists this clonotype with a few counts. The chain recombines TRBV6-5 with TRBJ2-2; D is undetermined. The V and J ends lost 6 bases and 6 bases respectively, with 11 bases between them. CDR3 length equals 13 residues. Germline V gene lookup returns CDR1 MNHEY and CDR2 SVGAGI. DNA for the CDR3: TGTGCCAGCAGCCAAACCGCCCCCGGGGAGCTGTTTTTT. It is translated as CASSQTAPGELFF.

Only one count was recorded for this clonotype. The CDR3 DNA reads as TGTGCCAGCAGTTTCGACATCGCCGGGTGGTATGGCTACACCTTC. This codes for CASSFDIAGWYGYTF. The chain uses TRBV12-3 or TRBV12-4 and TRBJ1-2; D remains ambiguous. The CDR3 extends over 15 amino acids. The V and J ends lost 3 bases and 5 bases respectively, with 16 bases between them.

With regard to this clonotype: This may be a read error, as it is one base from a much larger clone. The CDR3 sequence: CASSRDRVMTQYF. CDR3 nucleotides: TGTGCCAGTAGTAGAGACAGGGTTATGACCCAGTACTTC. This chain joins TRBV19 and TRBJ2-5; 7 positions match TRBD1. CDR3 length: 13 amino acids. Germline V gene lookup returns CDR1 LNHDA and CDR2 SQIVND (reference sequence). V shed 4 bases, J shed 7 bases, and the junction held 6 bases outside the gene matches.

The chain joins TRBV20-1 to TRBJ2-1; D unclear. Trimming shortened V by 0 bases and J by 2 bases, and 11 bases separated the two germline ends. Germline-derived CDR1 and CDR2 are DFQATT and SNEGSKA (reference sequence). The CDR3 has 15 residues. CDR3 sequence reads: CSARESGGTYNEQFF. The DNA for the CDR3 is TGCAGTGCTAGAGAAAGTGGCGGTACCTACAATGAGCAGTTCTTC.

The chain uses TRBV7-2 and TRBJ2-5; D unclear. The CDR3 spans 12 residues. The V gene lost 5 bases and the J gene lost 5 bases, with 9 bases spanning the gap. Germline loops: CDR1 SGHTA, CDR2 FQGNSA. This CDR3 reads CASSRKWETQYF. CDR3 sequence (DNA): TGTGCCAGCAGCCGAAAGTGGGAGACCCAGTACTTC. Full variable domain (rest looked up from reference TRBV7-2 and TRBJ2-5): GAGVSQSPSNKVTEKGKDVELRCDPISGHTALYWYRQSLGQGLEFLIYFQGNSAPDKSGLPSDRFSAERTGGSVSTLTIQRTQQEDSAVYLCASSRKWETQYFGPGTRLLVL.

With regard to this clonotype: One end of the junction varies from germline; a read error may be responsible. The chain uses TRBV6-5 and TRBJ2-3; 9 nucleotides match TRBD2. Germline loops: CDR1 MNHEY, CDR2 SVGAGI. The CDR3 length is 17 residues. CDR3 sequence: CASSGSPSGVSTDTQYF. CDR3 coding DNA: TGCGCCAGCAGTGGTTCTCCTAGCGGGGTTAGCACAGATACGCAGTATTTT.

This rearrangement joins TRBV27 to TRBJ2-5; D not resolved. The V end was cut by 7 bases, the J end by 0 bases, with 12 bases between. Germline CDR1 is MNHEY and CDR2 is SMNVEV (reference sequence). This CDR3 comprises 14 residues. The CDR3 DNA reads TGTGCCAGCATTTTTACCACAGACCAAGAGACCCAGTACTTC. It yields the protein CASIFTTDQETQYF.

This clonotype came up many times. The chain has TRBV30 and TRBJ2-3; 8 nucleotides match TRBD1. J was trimmed by 2 bases and V by 8 bases; bases with no gene match: 3. Per germline, CDR1 GTSNPN and CDR2 SVGIG (reference sequence). The length of the CDR3 is 12 residues. DNA for the CDR3: TGTGCCGAGGGACAGGACACAGATACGCAGTATTTT. Translated: CAEGQDTDTQYF.

This clonotype turned up a few times. This chain connects TRBV24-1 to TRBJ2-7; 10 nucleotides match TRBD1. This CDR3 comprises 13 residues. Germline V gene data show CDR1 as KGHDR and CDR2 as SFDVKD. J gave up 6 bases and V 10 bases, and 8 bases lay outside the gene matches. Written as DNA, the CDR3 is TGTGCCACTTCCCGGGGACAGGGGTTCGAGCAGTACTTC. Residues: CATSRGQGFEQYF.